The 22 T cell receptor beta chains below come from one sample, sequenced in a study of T cells in Graves' hyperthyroidism and ophthalmopathy (dated by TCRdb to 2018 to 2020). Library preparation employed multiplex PCR. This sample was sequenced with an Illumina HiSeq 2000. The TCR beta CDR3 regions were amplified from RNA transcripts. For the first round of RT-PCR on the TCR CDR3, the HTBI primer set was used together with the Qiagen OneStep RT-PCR kit. TCRdb reworked the public reads: Q25 trimming with fastp, MiXCR clone assembly, productive beta chains retained. Entries are consolidated by CDR3 protein sequence, retaining the most common genes and DNA. The sample table contains around 520,000 distinct CDR3 sequences; only one count was recorded for about an eighth of them. The ten biggest clones cover over 15% of the sample. Sequenced sample: blood. All receptors come from a woman aged 18-29 years with Graves' hyperthyroidism.

This clonotype was seen at least ten times. This chain links TRBV5-6 with TRBJ2-3, with unresolved D. Trimming pared 1 base from V and 2 bases from J, leaving 11 bases between. The germline V gene has CDR1 SGHDT and CDR2 YYEEEE. The CDR3 covers 15 residues. This chain's CDR3 is CASSLQGILTDTQYF. DNA for the CDR3: TGTGCCAGCAGCTTGCAAGGGATCCTCACAGATACGCAGTATTTT.

The chain uses TRBV29-1 and TRBJ1-1, with a weak D call TRBD1 (6 bases). V lost 6 bases and J lost 3, with 11 bases in between. CDR1 SQVTM and CDR2 ANQGSEA come from the germline V gene. The CDR3 loop spans 12 amino acids. The CDR3 DNA reads as TGCAGCGTAGCACACAGGGACACTGAAGCTTTCTTT. Its protein product is CSVAHRDTEAFF.

V and J are TRBV20-1 and TRBJ1-5; a possible D gene is TRBD1 (5 bases). The CDR3 spans 13 residues. Trimming took 3 bases from V and 6 from J, leaving 12 bases between them. Per germline, CDR1 DFQATT and CDR2 SNEGSKA (reference sequence). This chain's CDR3 is CSASSGGFQPQHF. The CDR3 DNA sequence: TGCAGTGCTAGTTCGGGGGGTTTTCAGCCCCAGCATTTT.

This clonotype showed up many times. The chain joins TRBV29-1 to TRBJ2-7; D may be TRBD1 or TRBD2 (5 bases each). The CDR3 totals 13 residues. V was cut by 4 bases and J by 2 bases, with 12 bases left in between. Germline CDR1 is SQVTM and CDR2 is ANQGSEA. The CDR3 nucleotides are TGCAGCGTTGTATGGGACGGAGCCTACGAGCAGTACTTC. Its translation: CSVVWDGAYEQYF.

V is TRBV10-3 and J is TRBJ2-5; D call uncertain. The CDR3 loop spans 12 amino acids. The V gene lost 7 bases and the J gene lost 5 bases, with 11 bases spanning the gap. Germline V CDR1 and CDR2: ENHRY, SYGVKD. Written as DNA, the CDR3 is TGTGCCATCAAAGGTCCCCGGGAGACCCAGTACTTC. Its translation is CAIKGPRETQYF.

In its sample, this clonotype was seen a few times. The chain employs TRBV19 and TRBJ1-3, with D possibly TRBD1 on 5 matching bases. The germline gives CDR1 LNHDA, CDR2 SQIVND (reference sequence). The CDR3 extends over 17 amino acids. V was pared by 3 bases and J by 0 bases, with 15 bases between. CDR3: CASSMIGAATSGNTIYF. Written as DNA, the CDR3 is TGTGCCAGTAGTATGATAGGGGCAGCTACCTCTGGAAACACCATATATTTT.

Many counts were recorded for this clonotype. This chain joins TRBV12-3 or TRBV12-4 and TRBJ1-1; 9 bases agree with TRBD1. Germline trimming cut 7 bases from V and 6 bases from J; bases unmatched to any gene: 15. The CDR3 loop spans 16 amino acids. The CDR3 protein is CASTAPGTGYWSEAFF. CDR3 nucleotides: TGTGCCAGCACCGCCCCCGGGACAGGGTATTGGTCTGAAGCTTTCTTT.

This clonotype showed up many times. V gene TRBV18 combines with J gene TRBJ1-6; D gene unclear. The V and J ends lost 6 bases and 6 bases respectively, with 9 bases between them. Germline CDR1 KGHSH, CDR2 LQKENI. The CDR3 runs 13 residues. CDR3 DNA sequence: TGTGCCAGCTCGCCGGTGACTAATTCACCCCTCCACTTT. This encodes CASSPVTNSPLHF.

The rearrangement links TRBV19 to TRBJ1-2; TRBD1 aligns across 7 bases. Germline CDR1 is LNHDA and CDR2 is SQIVND (reference sequence). The CDR3 is 16 residues long. Trimming at V came to 3 bases and at J to 2 bases, leaving 9 bases not matched to a gene. CDR3 in DNA: TGTGCCAGTAGTATTTCTGGACAGGACAGAAACTATGGCTACACCTTC. Residues: CASSISGQDRNYGYTF.

This clonotype was picked up many times. This rearrangement joins TRBV11-2 to TRBJ1-4; perhaps TRBD1 as D (6 bases). Between the trimmed V and J ends, which lost 2 bases and 5 bases, there was a span of 12 bases. The CDR3 is made up of 15 amino acids. The germline V gene encodes CDR1 SGHAT and CDR2 FQNNGV. The CDR3: CASSLQDRLNEKLFF. CDR3 sequence (DNA): TGTGCCAGCAGCTTACAGGACAGACTAAATGAAAAACTGTTTTTT.

This clonotype appeared many times. The chain recombines TRBV11-1 with TRBJ1-1; maybe TRBD1 (5 bases). Germline assignment: CDR1 SGHAT and CDR2 FQDESV (reference sequence). Trimming took 2 bases from V and 5 from J, leaving 6 bases between them. There are 12 residues in the CDR3. In nucleotides, the CDR3 is TGTGCCAGCAGCTTAACAGGAACTGAAGCTTTCTTT. The encoded protein is CASSLTGTEAFF.

This clonotype came up many times. The chain carries TRBV9 and TRBJ2-4; D gene uncertain. The CDR3 is made up of 14 amino acids. CDR1 and CDR2 from the germline V gene are SGDLS and YYNGEE. Trimming took off 0 bases at V and 7 bases at J, with 11 bases between the two ends. In DNA form, the CDR3 reads TGTGCCAGCAGCGTAGGTAAAGGGCTGAACATTCAGTACTTC. Protein: CASSVGKGLNIQYF.

This clonotype has a handful of counts. Relative to the germline gene, one junction end is altered; a read error may explain this. The chain combines TRBV7-8 with TRBJ2-1; 9 positions match TRBD2. The CDR3 loop spans 16 amino acids. Germline CDR1 and CDR2: SGHVS and FQNEAQ. The CDR3 bases are TGTGCCGGCAGCGTCCCGGGACTAGCCAGGAAGAATGAGCAGTTCTTC. Residues: CAGSVPGLARKNEQFF.

This clonotype was recorded a few times. The V call is TRBV20-1, the J call TRBJ2-1; possibly TRBD1 or TRBD2 for D (5 bases each). The CDR3 extends over 14 amino acids. Germline CDR1 reads DFQATT; CDR2 reads SNEGSKA (reference sequence). V was clipped by 6 bases and J by 3 bases, with 15 bases between them. CDR3 residues: CSAHRDRLYNEQFF. The CDR3 DNA sequence: TGCAGTGCGCACCGGGACCGCCTCTACAATGAGCAGTTCTTC.

This clonotype has a count of ten or more. The J gene is TRBJ1-2, the V gene TRBV27, with D perhaps TRBD1 (6 bases). Trimming shortened V by 2 bases and J by 6 bases, and 10 bases separated the two germline ends. Germline CDR1 is MNHEY and CDR2 is SMNVEV (reference sequence). The CDR3 runs to 13 residues. Here the CDR3 reads CASSLDRFNGYTF. The CDR3 DNA is TGTGCCAGCAGTTTAGACAGGTTTAATGGCTACACCTTC.

V and J are TRBV5-1 and TRBJ1-1, with D tentatively TRBD1 (5 bases). CDR1 is SGHRS and CDR2 is YFSETQ in the germline V gene. This CDR3 comprises 13 residues. The V end lost 0 bases, the J end lost 9 bases, and 12 bases lay between the germline ends. The CDR3 sequence is CASSLEVGGKAFF. The CDR3 DNA is TGCGCCAGCAGCTTGGAGGTGGGGGGAAAAGCTTTCTTT.

This clonotype showed up many times. As DNA, the CDR3 is TGCAGTGCTAGCCCGAGTTCTTCCTACAATGAGCAGTTCTTC. It is translated as CSASPSSSYNEQFF. The chain combines TRBV20-1 with TRBJ2-1; D not certain. This CDR3 comprises 14 residues. CDR1 is DFQATT, CDR2 SNEGSKA, per germline (reference sequence). The V end was cut by 3 bases, the J end by 1 base, with 10 bases between.

The table lists this clonotype with many counts. The V call is TRBV3-1, the J call TRBJ2-5; possible D gene TRBD2, 5 bases. This CDR3 contains 15 residues. Germline V gene lookup returns CDR1 LGHDT and CDR2 YNNKEL (reference sequence). V was pared by 0 bases and J by 2 bases, with 10 bases between. DNA for the CDR3: TGTGCCAGCAGCCAAGAGGCTAGCAGACAAGAGACCCAGTACTTC. Translating gives CASSQEASRQETQYF.

This clonotype was recorded many times. V and J are TRBV19 and TRBJ2-7; 10 bases map to TRBD2. V trimming: 1 base; J trimming: 3 bases; junction bases outside the gene matches: 3. The CDR3 has 15 residues. Germline CDR1 and CDR2: LNHDA and SQIVND (reference sequence). The chain's CDR3 is CASSIGLAGDYEQYF. The CDR3 nucleotides are TGTGCCAGTAGTATAGGACTAGCGGGTGACTACGAGCAGTACTTC.

At least ten counts were recorded for this clonotype. The chain joins TRBV20-1 to TRBJ2-3; 12 bases map to TRBD2. Germline values: CDR1 DFQATT, CDR2 SNEGSKA (reference sequence). With 5 bases clipped from V and 4 bases from J, the junction kept 7 bases outside the gene matches. The CDR3 is 15 amino acids. CDR3 in DNA: TGCAGTGCTCACCGACTAGCGGGAGTATCAGATACGCAGTATTTT. Its protein is CSAHRLAGVSDTQYF.

The chain is built from TRBV7-9 and TRBJ2-5; no definite D call. Trimming cost V 6 bases and J 1 base, with 12 bases left between them. This CDR3 spans 14 amino acids. Germline assignment: CDR1 SEHNR and CDR2 FQNEAQ (reference sequence). The CDR3 DNA follows: TGTGCCAGCAGTGACATCGCGGTCCAAGAGACCCAGTACTTC. This codes for CASSDIAVQETQYF. The complete variable domain, with remaining parts taken from reference TRBV7-9 and TRBJ2-5, reads DTGVSQNPRHKITKRGQNVTFRCDPISEHNRLYWYRQTLGQGPEFLTYFQNEAQLEKSRLLSDRFSAERPKGSFSTLEIQRTEQGDSAMYLCASSDIAVQETQYFGPGTRLLVL.

The rearrangement joins TRBV14 to TRBJ2-6, with no clear D. Trimming pared 1 base from V and 0 bases from J, leaving 10 bases between. The germline V gene has CDR1 SGHDN and CDR2 FVKESK. The CDR3 spans 17 residues. CDR3 DNA: TGTGCCAGCAGCCAAGGGACCACCATCTCTGGGGCCAACGTCCTGACTTTC. It translates to CASSQGTTISGANVLTF.